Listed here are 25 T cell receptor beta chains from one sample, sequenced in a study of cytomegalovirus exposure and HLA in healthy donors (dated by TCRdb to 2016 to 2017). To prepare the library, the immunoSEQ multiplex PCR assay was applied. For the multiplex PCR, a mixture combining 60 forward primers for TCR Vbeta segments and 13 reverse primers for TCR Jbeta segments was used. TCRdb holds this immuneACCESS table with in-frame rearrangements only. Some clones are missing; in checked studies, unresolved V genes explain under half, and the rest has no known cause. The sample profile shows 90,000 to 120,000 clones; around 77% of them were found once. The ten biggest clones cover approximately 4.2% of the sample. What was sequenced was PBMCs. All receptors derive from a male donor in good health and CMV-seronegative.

The CDR3 DNA is TGTGCCAGCTCAGCATCAACTAGCGGGAGTGATAATGAGCAGTTCTTC. Protein product: CASSASTSGSDNEQFF. The J gene is TRBJ2-1, the V gene TRBV18; 11 nucleotides line up with TRBD2. The germline CDR1 and CDR2 sequences are KGHSH and LQKENI. V lost 5 bases and J lost 7; bases outside the gene matches: 10. CDR3 size: 16 residues.

The CDR3 DNA reads TGTGCCAGCAGCCGCAGGAGCGGGATAGAGCAGTACTTC. Translation gives CASSRRSGIEQYF. The chain recombines TRBV7-2 with TRBJ2-7, with 7 nucleotides matching TRBD2. CDR1 SGHTA and CDR2 FQGNSA come from the germline V gene. V dropped 5 bases and J dropped 7; count of bases not matched to a gene: 8. The CDR3 contains 13 residues.

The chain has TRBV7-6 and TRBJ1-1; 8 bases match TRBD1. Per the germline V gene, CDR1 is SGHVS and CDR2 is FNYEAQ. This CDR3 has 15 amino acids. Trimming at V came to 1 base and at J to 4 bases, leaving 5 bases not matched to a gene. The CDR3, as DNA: TGTGCCAGCAGCTTAGTAGGACAGGGAACCACTGAAGCTTTCTTT. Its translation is CASSLVGQGTTEAFF.

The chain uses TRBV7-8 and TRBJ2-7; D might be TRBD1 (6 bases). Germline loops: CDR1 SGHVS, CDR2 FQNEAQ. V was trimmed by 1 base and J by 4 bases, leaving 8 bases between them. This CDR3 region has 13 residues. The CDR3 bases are TGTGCCAGCAGCTTAGACAGGGTGTACGAGCAGTACTTC. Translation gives CASSLDRVYEQYF.

The CDR3 nucleotides are TGCGCCAGCACCCAACAGACAGGGGGTCTCTCCTCCTACGAGCAGTACTTC. Translated: CASTQQTGGLSSYEQYF. The chain couples TRBV23-1 to TRBJ2-7; TRBD1 aligns across 9 bases. TRBV23-1 is filed as an ORF, its function uncertain. V lost 7 bases to trimming and J lost 0 bases; unmatched junction nucleotides: 13. This CDR3 is 17 amino acids long.

CDR3 residues: CASSEGTVYGYTF. For the CDR3, the DNA is TGTGCCAGCAGTGAGGGGACAGTCTATGGCTACACCTTC. This chain uses TRBV28 with TRBJ1-2; 7 bases match TRBD1. This CDR3 region has 13 residues. J lost 4 bases, V lost 5 bases, and 4 bases had no gene match. Germline V gene lookup returns CDR1 MDHEN and CDR2 SYDVKM.

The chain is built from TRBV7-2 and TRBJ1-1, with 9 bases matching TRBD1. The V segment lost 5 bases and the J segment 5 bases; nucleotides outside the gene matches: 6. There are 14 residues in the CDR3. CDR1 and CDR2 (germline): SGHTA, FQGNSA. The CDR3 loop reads CASSRFGQGTEAFF. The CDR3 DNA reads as TGTGCCAGCAGCCGCTTTGGACAGGGGACTGAAGCTTTCTTT.

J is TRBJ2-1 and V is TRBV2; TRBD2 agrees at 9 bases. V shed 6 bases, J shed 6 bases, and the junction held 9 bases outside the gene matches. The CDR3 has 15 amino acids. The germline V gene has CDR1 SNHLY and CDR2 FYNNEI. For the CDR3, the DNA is TGTGCCAGCAGGCAGACTAGCGGTTTTTCCAATGAGCAGTTCTTC. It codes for CASRQTSGFSNEQFF. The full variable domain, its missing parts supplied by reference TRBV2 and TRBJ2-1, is EPEVTQTPSHQVTQMGQEVILRCVPISNHLYFYWYRQILGQKVEFLVSFYNNEISEKSEIFDDQFSVERPDGSNFTLKIRSTKLEDSAMYFCASRQTSGFSNEQFFGPGTRLTVL.

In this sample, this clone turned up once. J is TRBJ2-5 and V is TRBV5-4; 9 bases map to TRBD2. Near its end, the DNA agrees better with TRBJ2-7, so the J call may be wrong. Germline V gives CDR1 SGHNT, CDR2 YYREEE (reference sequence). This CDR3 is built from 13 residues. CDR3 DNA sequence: TGTGCCAGCAGCTCGACTAGCGGTTACGAGCAGTACTTC. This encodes CASSSTSGYEQYF.

As DNA, the CDR3 is TGTGCCACCAGCAGGGAGGACAGGGTAAATGGCTACACCTTC. Translated, it gives CATSREDRVNGYTF. The V call is TRBV15, the J call TRBJ1-2; TRBD1 agrees at 8 bases. This CDR3 is 14 amino acids long. The germline gives CDR1 LNHNV, CDR2 YYDKDF (reference sequence). Unmatched junction bases numbered 6, after V lost 3 bases and J lost 6 bases.

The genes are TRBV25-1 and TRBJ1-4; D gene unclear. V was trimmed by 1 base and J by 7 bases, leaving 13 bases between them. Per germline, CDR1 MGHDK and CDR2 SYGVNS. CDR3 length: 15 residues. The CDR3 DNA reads TGTGCCAGCAGTGAATTGCGTGCTTACGGTGAAAAACTGTTTTTT. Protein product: CASSELRAYGEKLFF.

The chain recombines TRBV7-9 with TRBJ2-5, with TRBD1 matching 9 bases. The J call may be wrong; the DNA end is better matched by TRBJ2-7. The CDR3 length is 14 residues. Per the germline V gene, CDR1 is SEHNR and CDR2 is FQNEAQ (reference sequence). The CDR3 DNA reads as TGTGCCAGCAGTTCTACAGGGGGCCGCGACGAGCAGTACTTC. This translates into CASSSTGGRDEQYF.

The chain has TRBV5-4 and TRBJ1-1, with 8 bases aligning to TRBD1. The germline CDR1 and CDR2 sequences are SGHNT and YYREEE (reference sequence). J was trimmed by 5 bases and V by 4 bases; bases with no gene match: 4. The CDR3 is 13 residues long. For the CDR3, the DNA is TGTGCCAGCAGCCCCAGGGGGCGGACTGAAGCTTTCTTT. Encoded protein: CASSPRGRTEAFF.

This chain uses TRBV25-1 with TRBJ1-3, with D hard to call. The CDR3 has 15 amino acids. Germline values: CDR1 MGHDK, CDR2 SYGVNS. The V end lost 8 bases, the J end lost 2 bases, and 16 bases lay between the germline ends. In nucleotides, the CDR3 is TGTGCCAGCTCACGAATAGACACTCCTGGAAACACCATATATTTT. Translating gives CASSRIDTPGNTIYF.

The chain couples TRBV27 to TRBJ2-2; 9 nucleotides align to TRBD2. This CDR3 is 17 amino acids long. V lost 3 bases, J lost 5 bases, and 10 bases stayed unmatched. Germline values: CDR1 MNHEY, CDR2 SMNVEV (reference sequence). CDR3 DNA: TGTGCCAGCAGTTTGGCGGGAGGGCCAGTGAGTACCGGGGAGCTGTTTTTT. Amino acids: CASSLAGGPVSTGELFF.

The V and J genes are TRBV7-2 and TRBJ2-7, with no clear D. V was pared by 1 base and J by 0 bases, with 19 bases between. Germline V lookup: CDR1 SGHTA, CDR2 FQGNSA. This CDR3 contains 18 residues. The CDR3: CASSLVGIFGGSSYEQYF. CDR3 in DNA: TGTGCCAGCAGCTTAGTAGGTATTTTCGGCGGTAGCTCCTACGAGCAGTACTTC. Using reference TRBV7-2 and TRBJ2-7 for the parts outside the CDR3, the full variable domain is GAGVSQSPSNKVTEKGKDVELRCDPISGHTALYWYRQSLGQGLEFLIYFQGNSAPDKSGLPSDRFSAERTGGSVSTLTIQRTQQEDSAVYLCASSLVGIFGGSSYEQYFGPGTRLTVT.

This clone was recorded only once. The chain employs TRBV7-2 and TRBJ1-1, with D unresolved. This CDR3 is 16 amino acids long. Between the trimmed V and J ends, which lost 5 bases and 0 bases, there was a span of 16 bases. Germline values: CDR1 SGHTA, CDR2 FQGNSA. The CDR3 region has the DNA TGTGCCAGCAGCCTCCGATCGAGGTCTATGAACACTGAAGCTTTCTTT. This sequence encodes CASSLRSRSMNTEAFF.

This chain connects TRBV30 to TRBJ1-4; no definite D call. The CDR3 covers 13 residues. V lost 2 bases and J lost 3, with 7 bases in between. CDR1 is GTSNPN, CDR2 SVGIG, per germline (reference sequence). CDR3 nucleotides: TGTGCCTGGAGTTTCGAGGCTAATGAAAAACTGTTTTTT. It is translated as CAWSFEANEKLFF.

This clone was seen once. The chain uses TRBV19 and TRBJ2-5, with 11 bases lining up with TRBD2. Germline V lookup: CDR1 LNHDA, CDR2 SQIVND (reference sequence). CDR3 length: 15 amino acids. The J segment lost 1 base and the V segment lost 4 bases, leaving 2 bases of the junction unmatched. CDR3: CASSRGTSGQETQYF. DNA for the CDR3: TGTGCCAGTAGTAGAGGGACTAGCGGCCAAGAGACCCAGTACTTC.

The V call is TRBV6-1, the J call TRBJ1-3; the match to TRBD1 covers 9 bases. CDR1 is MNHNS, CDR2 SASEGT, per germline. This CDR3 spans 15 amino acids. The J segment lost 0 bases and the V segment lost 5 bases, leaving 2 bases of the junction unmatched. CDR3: CASSPGQGSGNTIYF. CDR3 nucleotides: TGTGCCAGCAGTCCGGGACAGGGCTCTGGAAACACCATATATTTT.

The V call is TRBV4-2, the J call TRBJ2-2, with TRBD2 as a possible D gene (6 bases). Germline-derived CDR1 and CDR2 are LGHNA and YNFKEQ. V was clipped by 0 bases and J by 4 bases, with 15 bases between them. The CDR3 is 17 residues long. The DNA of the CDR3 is TGTGCCAGCAGCCAAGAAGGTTGGCGGGAAGGCACCGGGGAGCTGTTTTTT. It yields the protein CASSQEGWREGTGELFF.

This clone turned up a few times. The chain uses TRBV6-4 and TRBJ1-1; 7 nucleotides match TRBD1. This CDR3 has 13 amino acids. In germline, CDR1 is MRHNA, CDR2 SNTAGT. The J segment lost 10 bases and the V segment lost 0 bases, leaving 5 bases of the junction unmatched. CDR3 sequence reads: CASSDSNAGGAFF. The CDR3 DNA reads TGTGCCAGCAGTGACTCGAATGCAGGGGGAGCTTTCTTT.

The CDR3 DNA reads as TGCGCCAGCCAGGACAGGGGGGAGCTGTTTTTT. Protein product: CASQDRGELFF. The chain combines TRBV10-1 with TRBJ2-2, with 7 bases lining up with TRBD1. The junction had 2 bases not matched to a gene; V was cut back by 8 bases and J by 8 bases. The CDR3 sequence is 11 residues long. Looked up from germline, CDR1 is WNHNN and CDR2 is SYGVQD (reference sequence).

The CDR3 DNA reads as TGCGCCAGCAGCTTCGGACAGGGGGCTAGGGAGACCCAGTACTTC. It translates to CASSFGQGARETQYF. The V and J genes are TRBV5-1 and TRBJ2-5; 11 positions agree with TRBD1. The CDR3 runs 15 residues. With V trimmed by 2 bases and J by 5 bases, 5 bases remained unmatched. Germline loops: CDR1 SGHRS, CDR2 YFSETQ.

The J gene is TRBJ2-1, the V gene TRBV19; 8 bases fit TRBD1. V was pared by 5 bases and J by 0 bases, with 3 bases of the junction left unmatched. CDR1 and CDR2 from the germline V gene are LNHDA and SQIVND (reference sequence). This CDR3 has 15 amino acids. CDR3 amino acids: CASSAGGHSYNEQFF. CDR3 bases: TGTGCCAGTAGTGCAGGGGGCCACTCCTACAATGAGCAGTTCTTC.